This record concerns one TCR beta chain sequence. Its target is unknown. The data stem from a study of cytomegalovirus exposure and HLA in healthy donors. Regarding the study as a whole: The Asian-associated ancestry cluster reportedly had fewer N-insertions than the approximately 650-donor mean in a later analysis. For TCR beta chains, V- and J-gene trimming was later linked to a missense DCLRE1C variant. Reports state that TCR beta sequences accurately predicted most subjects' HLA-A and HLA-B alleles.

Primers included in the PCR were 60 Vbeta and 13 Jbeta primers. TCRdb's table, derived via immunoSEQ multiplex PCR, lists solely in-frame clones and lacks some. The table includes roughly 140,000 clones, roughly 77% detected once. The length of the CDR3 is 16 residues. The germline V gene encodes CDR1 LNHDA and CDR2 SQIVND (reference sequence). V lost 7 bases, J lost 1 base, and 17 bases lay in between. The sequenced sample consisted of PBMCs. This chain joins TRBV19 and TRBJ2-4; D perhaps matches TRBD1 (6 bases). The TCR was taken from a young woman in good health and CMV-seronegative. This CDR3 is CASTRPGAGAKNIQYF. The CDR3, as DNA: TGTGCCAGTACCCGTCCAGGGGCTGGGGCCAAAAACATTCAGTACTTC.